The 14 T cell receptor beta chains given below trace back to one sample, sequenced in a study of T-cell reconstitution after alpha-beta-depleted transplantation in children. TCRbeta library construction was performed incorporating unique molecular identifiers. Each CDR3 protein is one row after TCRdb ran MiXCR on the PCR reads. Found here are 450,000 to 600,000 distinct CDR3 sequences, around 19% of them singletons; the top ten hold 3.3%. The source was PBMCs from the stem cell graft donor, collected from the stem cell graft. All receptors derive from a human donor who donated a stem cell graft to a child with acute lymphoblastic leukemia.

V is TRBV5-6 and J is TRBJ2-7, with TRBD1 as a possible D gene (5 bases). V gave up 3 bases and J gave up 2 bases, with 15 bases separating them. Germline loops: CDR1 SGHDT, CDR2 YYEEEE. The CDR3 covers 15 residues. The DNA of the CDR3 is TGTGCCAGCAGCTCCCCGGACACACGAGCCTACGAGCAGTACTTC. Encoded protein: CASSSPDTRAYEQYF.

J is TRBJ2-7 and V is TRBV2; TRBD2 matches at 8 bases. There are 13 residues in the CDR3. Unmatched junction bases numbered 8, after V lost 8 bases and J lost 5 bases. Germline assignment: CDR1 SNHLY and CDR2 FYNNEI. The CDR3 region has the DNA TGTGCCAGCCGAAGCGGGAGTAGCAACGAGCAGTACTTC. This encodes CASRSGSSNEQYF.

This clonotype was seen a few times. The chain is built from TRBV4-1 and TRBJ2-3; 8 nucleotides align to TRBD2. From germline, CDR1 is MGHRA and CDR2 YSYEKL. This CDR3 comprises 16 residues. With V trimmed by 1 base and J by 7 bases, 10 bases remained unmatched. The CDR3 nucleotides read TGCGCCAGCAGCCAAGTCCTGATCACGGGAGGGAATACGCAGTATTTT. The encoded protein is CASSQVLITGGNTQYF.

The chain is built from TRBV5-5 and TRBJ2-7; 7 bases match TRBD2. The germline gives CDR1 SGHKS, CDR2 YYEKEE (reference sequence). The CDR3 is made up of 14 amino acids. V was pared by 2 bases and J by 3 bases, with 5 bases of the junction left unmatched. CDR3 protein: CASSLGTNIYEQYF. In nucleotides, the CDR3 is TGTGCCAGCAGCTTAGGGACTAACATCTACGAGCAGTACTTC.

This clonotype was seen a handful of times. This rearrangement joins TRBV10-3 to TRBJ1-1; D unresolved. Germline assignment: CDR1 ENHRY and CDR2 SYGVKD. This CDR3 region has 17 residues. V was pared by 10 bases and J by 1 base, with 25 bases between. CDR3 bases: TGTGCCACAGATCCGGCCCCGCGGCCCTCGAGGAACACTGAAGCTTTCTTT. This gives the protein CATDPAPRPSRNTEAFF.

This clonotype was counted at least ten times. The CDR3 coding sequence is TGTGCCAGTACCAAGGGCGGGTCCGCCTACAATGAGCAGTTCTTC. Translating it yields CASTKGGSAYNEQFF. This sequence joins TRBV19 and TRBJ2-1, with D perhaps TRBD2 (5 bases). This CDR3 is built from 15 residues. Trimming removed 7 bases from V and 2 bases from J, with 15 bases in between. Germline CDR1 and CDR2: LNHDA and SQIVND (reference sequence).

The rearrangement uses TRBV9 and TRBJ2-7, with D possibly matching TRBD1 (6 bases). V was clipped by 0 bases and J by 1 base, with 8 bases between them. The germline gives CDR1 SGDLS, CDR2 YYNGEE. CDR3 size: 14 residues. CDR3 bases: TGTGCCAGCAGCGTAGTGGGGACATCCTACGAGCAGTACTTC. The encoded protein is CASSVVGTSYEQYF. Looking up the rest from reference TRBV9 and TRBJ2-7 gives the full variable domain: DSGVTQTPKHLITATGQRVTLRCSPRSGDLSVYWYQQSLDQGLQFLIQYYNGEERAKGNILERFSAQQFPDLHSELNLSSLELGDSALYFCASSVVGTSYEQYFGPGTRLTVT.

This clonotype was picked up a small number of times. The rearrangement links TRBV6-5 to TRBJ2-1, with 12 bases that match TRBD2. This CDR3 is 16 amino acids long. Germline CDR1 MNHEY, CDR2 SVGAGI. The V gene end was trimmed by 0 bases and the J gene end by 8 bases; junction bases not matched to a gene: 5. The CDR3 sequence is CASSYSSASGRDEQFF. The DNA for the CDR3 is TGTGCCAGCAGTTACTCCAGCGCTAGCGGGAGGGATGAGCAGTTCTTC.

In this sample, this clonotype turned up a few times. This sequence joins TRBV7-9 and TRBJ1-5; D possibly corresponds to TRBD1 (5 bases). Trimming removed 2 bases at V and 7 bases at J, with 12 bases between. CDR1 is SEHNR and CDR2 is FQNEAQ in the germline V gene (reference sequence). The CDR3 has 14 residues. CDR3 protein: CASSLMGDGQPQHF. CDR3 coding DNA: TGTGCCAGCAGCTTAATGGGGGACGGGCAGCCCCAGCATTTT. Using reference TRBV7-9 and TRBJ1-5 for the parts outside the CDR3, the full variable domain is DTGVSQNPRHKITKRGQNVTFRCDPISEHNRLYWYRQTLGQGPEFLTYFQNEAQLEKSRLLSDRFSAERPKGSFSTLEIQRTEQGDSAMYLCASSLMGDGQPQHFGDGTRLSIL.

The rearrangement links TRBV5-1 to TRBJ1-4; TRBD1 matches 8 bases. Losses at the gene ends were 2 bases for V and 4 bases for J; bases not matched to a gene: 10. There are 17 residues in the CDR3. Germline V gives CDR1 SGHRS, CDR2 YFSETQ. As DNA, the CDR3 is TGCGCCAGCAGCTTAGGACAGGGAAGGACCCATAATGAAAAACTGTTTTTT. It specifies CASSLGQGRTHNEKLFF.

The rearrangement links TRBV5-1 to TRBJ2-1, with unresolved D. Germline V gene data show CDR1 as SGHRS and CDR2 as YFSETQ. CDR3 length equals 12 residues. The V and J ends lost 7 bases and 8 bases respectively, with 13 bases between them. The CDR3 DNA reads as TGCGCCAGCTCCCGCAGCTGGTATGAGCAGTTCTTC. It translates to CASSRSWYEQFF. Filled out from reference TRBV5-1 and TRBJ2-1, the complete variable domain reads KAGVTQTPRYLIKTRGQQVTLSCSPISGHRSVSWYQQTPGQGLQFLFEYFSETQRNKGNFPGRFSGRQFSNSRSEMNVSTLELGDSALYLCASSRSWYEQFFGPGTRLTVL.

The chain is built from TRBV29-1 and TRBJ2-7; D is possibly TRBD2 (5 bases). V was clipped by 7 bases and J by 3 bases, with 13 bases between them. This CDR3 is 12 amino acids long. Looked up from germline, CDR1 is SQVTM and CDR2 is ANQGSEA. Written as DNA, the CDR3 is TGCAGCGCGCCAGGAGGAGACTACGAGCAGTACTTC. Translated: CSAPGGDYEQYF.

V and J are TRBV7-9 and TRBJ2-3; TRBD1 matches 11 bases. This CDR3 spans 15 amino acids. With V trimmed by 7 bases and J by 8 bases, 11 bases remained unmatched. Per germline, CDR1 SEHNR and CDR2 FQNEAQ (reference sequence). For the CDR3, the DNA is TGTGCCAGCAATATGCCGGGACAGGGGGGGGCTACGCAGTATTTT. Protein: CASNMPGQGGATQYF.

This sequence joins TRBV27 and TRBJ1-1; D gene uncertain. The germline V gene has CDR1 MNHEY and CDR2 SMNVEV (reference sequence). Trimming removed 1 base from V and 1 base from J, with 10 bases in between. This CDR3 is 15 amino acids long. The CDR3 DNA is TGTGCCAGCAGTTTATTTTGGGGTCGGAACACTGAAGCTTTCTTT. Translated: CASSLFWGRNTEAFF.